These 22 T cell receptor beta chains were all obtained from the same sample, sequenced in a study of T cells in women clearing cervical HPV infection. Assay used: immunoSEQ multiplex PCR; TCRdb lists only in-frame clones, some missing. In total, the table holds over 25,000 clones. Sequencing input: blood buffy coat. The origin of the receptors is a woman between 18 and 70 years old with a cervical HPV16 infection that either progressed to CIN3+ or cleared (not recorded which).

Concerning this clone: The read ends 3 residues early relative to the CDR3; the germline J gene fills the gap. J is TRBJ1-3 and V is TRBV20-1; possibly TRBD1 for D (6 bases). The germline CDR1 and CDR2 sequences are DFQATT and SNEGSKA (reference sequence). The CDR3 is 16 residues long. Between the trimmed V and J ends, which lost 0 bases and 0 bases, there was a span of 12 bases. The chain's CDR3 is CSARDIDRSSGNTIYF. The CDR3 DNA, read in part, is TGCAGTGCTAGAGACATCGACAGGTCCTCTGGAAACACC.

Remarks on this clone: Sequencing ends 3 residues short of the CDR3 end; the germline J gene provides the rest. The chain combines TRBV2 with TRBJ1-2, with TRBD1 as a possible D gene (5 bases). Trimming removed 1 base from V and 4 bases from J, with 10 bases in between. This CDR3 has 14 residues. Looked up from germline, CDR1 is SNHLY and CDR2 is FYNNEI. The CDR3 DNA, read in part, is TGTGCCAGCAGTGAAGAGCAGGGAATCTATGGC. It encodes CASSEEQGIYG. The full CDR3 reads CASSEEQGIYGYTF. The whole variable domain, remainder taken from reference TRBV2 and TRBJ1-2, is EPEVTQTPSHQVTQMGQEVILRCVPISNHLYFYWYRQILGQKVEFLVSFYNNEISEKSEIFDDQFSVERPDGSNFTLKIRSTKLEDSAMYFCASSEEQGIYGYTFGSGTRLTVV.

To note about this clone: The sequenced fragment ends 3 residues before the CDR3 boundary, so the rest is inferred from the germline J gene. The chain recombines TRBV20-1 with TRBJ2-5; TRBD2 agrees at 9 bases. Germline CDR1 reads DFQATT; CDR2 reads SNEGSKA (reference sequence). The V gene end was trimmed by 4 bases and the J gene end by 4 bases; junction bases not matched to a gene: 7. The CDR3 loop spans 14 amino acids. The covered CDR3 bases are TGCAGTGCTACGACGGGACTAGCAGGAGAGACC. Its translation is CSATTGLAGET. The complete CDR3 reads CSATTGLAGETQYF.

In regard to this clone: The junction and the germline gene differ at one end; a read error may be behind it. Read coverage stops 3 residues before the CDR3 terminus; the germline J gene supplies the remainder. The J gene is TRBJ1-2, the V gene TRBV4-2, with 7 bases matching TRBD1. Germline V gives CDR1 LGHNA, CDR2 YNFKEQ. The CDR3 runs 16 residues. The CDR3 bases that were read are TGCGCCAGCAGCCAAGACCGACAGGGTGAAAACTATGGC. Translating it yields CASSQDRQGENYG. The CDR3 in full is CASSQDRQGENYGYTF.

As to this clone: The read is 3 residues too short to cover the CDR3 end, so that end is filled in from the germline J gene. This rearrangement joins TRBV7-2 to TRBJ1-2, with D tentatively TRBD1 (5 bases). CDR1 and CDR2 (germline): SGHTA, FQGNSA. The CDR3 consists of 13 residues. Partial CDR3 DNA: TGTGCCAGCAGCTTAGTAACCGAGGGGGGC. Translation gives CASSLVTEGG. The whole CDR3 sequence is CASSLVTEGGYTF.

In regard to this clone: The read stops 3 residues short of the end of the CDR3; the missing end is completed from the germline J gene. V usage is TRBV5-1 and J usage is TRBJ2-3, with TRBD2 identical over 9 bases. The V gene's germline CDR1 is SGHRS and CDR2 YFSETQ. Trimming at V came to 4 bases and at J to 4 bases, leaving 13 bases not matched to a gene. The CDR3 is made up of 17 amino acids. The CDR3 region is CASSPVVGSGSPDTQYF. The CDR3 bases that were read are TGCGCCAGCAGCCCCGTAGTTGGTAGCGGGAGCCCAGATACG.

A note on this clone: The read terminates 3 residues ahead of where the CDR3 ends, so the germline J gene completes it. V and J are TRBV2 and TRBJ2-4, with 8 bases lining up with TRBD2. Germline CDR1 reads SNHLY; CDR2 reads FYNNEI. The CDR3 sequence is 13 residues long. The DNA read from the CDR3 is TGTGCCAGCAGTGCGGGGGGGAAGTATGGT. Translation gives CASSAGGKYG. The CDR3 in full is CASSAGGKYGQYF.

About this clone itself: From the germline J gene comes the end of the CDR3, since the read stops 3 residues before it. The V gene is TRBV7-2, the J gene TRBJ2-7; D call uncertain. Germline V gives CDR1 SGHTA, CDR2 FQGNSA. The CDR3 covers 15 residues. V lost 4 bases and J 0 bases, leaving 13 bases between the germline ends. CDR3 region: CASSYDSPYSYEQYF. The sequenced CDR3 bases are TGTGCCAGCAGCTACGACTCTCCCTACTCCTACGAG.

Regarding this clone: The CDR3 goes on 3 residues after the read ends, and that part is filled in from the germline J gene. The genes are TRBV10-3 and TRBJ2-4, with 12 bases aligning to TRBD1. The trim removed 3 bases at V and 7 bases at J, leaving 7 bases unmatched. The CDR3 covers 16 residues. In germline, CDR1 is ENHRY, CDR2 SYGVKD. The CDR3 protein is CAISDWDRGLGNIQYF. The sequenced part of the CDR3 DNA is TGTGCCATCAGTGATTGGGACAGGGGGCTTGGGAACATT.

About this clone: Read data end 3 residues before the CDR3 end; the end is taken from the germline J gene. V gene TRBV18 combines with J gene TRBJ1-2, with 9 bases fitting TRBD1. The CDR3 sequence is 14 residues long. CDR1 is KGHSH, CDR2 LQKENI, per germline. The DNA read from the CDR3 is TGTGCCAGCTCAGGGGACAGGGCTTTCAATGAC. Amino acids: CASSGDRAFND. The complete CDR3 protein is CASSGDRAFNDYTF.

As concerns this clone: The CDR3 end is not reached by the read, which stops 3 residues before it; the germline J gene fills it in. The rearrangement uses TRBV20-1 and TRBJ2-1, with D uncertain. The germline CDR1 and CDR2 sequences are DFQATT and SNEGSKA (reference sequence). Trimming removed 1 base at V and 7 bases at J, with 14 bases between. This CDR3 has 14 amino acids. The CDR3 bases that were read are TGCAGTGCTAGAGGAGGCTTCAGGAGTAATGAG. Translated: CSARGGFRSNE. The whole CDR3 region reads CSARGGFRSNEQFF.

Note on this clone: Read coverage stops 3 residues before the CDR3 terminus; the germline J gene supplies the remainder. The V gene is TRBV20-1, the J gene TRBJ1-2; no reliable D call. Germline values: CDR1 DFQATT, CDR2 SNEGSKA (reference sequence). This CDR3 has 14 residues. CDR3 DNA (partial): TGCAGTGCCCAGACACAACCAAGCACAGATACC. This translates into CSAQTQPSTDT. Given in full, the CDR3 is CSAQTQPSTDTYTF.

On this clone itself: The sequence runs out 3 residues before the end of the CDR3; the remainder is reconstructed from the germline J gene. The genes are TRBV4-1 and TRBJ2-2; 10 bases are shared with TRBD2. V trimming: 1 base; J trimming: 4 bases; junction bases outside the gene matches: 0. CDR1 is MGHRA and CDR2 is YSYEKL in the germline V gene. This CDR3 spans 15 amino acids. CDR3 DNA (partial): TGCGCCAGCAGCCAAGGGACTAGCGGCACCGGGGAG. Its translation is CASSQGTSGTGE. The full CDR3 reads CASSQGTSGTGELFF.

By frequency, this clone registers medium-sized. The read terminates 3 residues before the CDR3 end, so the remaining end is supplied by the germline J gene. This chain joins TRBV23-1 and TRBJ2-4; TRBD1 aligns across 7 bases. TRBV23-1 is known as an ORF, though its function is uncertain. The V and J ends lost 6 bases and 0 bases, in that order; junction bases with no gene match: 8. This CDR3 has 16 residues. The CDR3 loop is CASRGIQGLAKNIQYF. The CDR3 DNA, read in part, is TGCGCCAGCAGGGGTATACAGGGGTTAGCCAAAAACATT.

Note on this clone: The observed sequence ends 3 residues before the CDR3 terminus, with the missing tail filled in from the germline J gene. This chain connects TRBV19 to TRBJ2-2; a weak D match, TRBD1 (5 bases). The CDR3 is 16 residues long. Germline CDR1 LNHDA, CDR2 SQIVND (reference sequence). The CDR3 bases that were read are TGTGCCAGCCAGCCACAAGCAGGGTGGCGGAATGAAAAG. This gives the protein CASQPQAGWRNEK. In full, the CDR3 is CASQPQAGWRNEKLFF.

Details on this clone: Read data end 3 residues before the CDR3 end; the end is taken from the germline J gene. The chain joins TRBV9 to TRBJ1-5, with a possible D match to TRBD1 (6 bases). The CDR3 has 15 amino acids. Germline-derived CDR1 and CDR2 are SGDLS and YYNGEE. V dropped 0 bases and J dropped 6 bases, with 13 bases sitting between them. The CDR3 is CASSVAGALGQPQHF. The DNA read from the CDR3 is TGTGCCAGCAGCGTAGCAGGGGCGTTGGGTCAGCCC.

A word on this clone: The sequence runs out 3 residues before the end of the CDR3; the remainder is reconstructed from the germline J gene. The rearrangement joins TRBV5-6 to TRBJ1-1; 7 positions match TRBD1. Trimming at V came to 5 bases and at J to 5 bases, leaving 12 bases not matched to a gene. Germline CDR1 reads SGHDT; CDR2 reads YYEEEE. The CDR3 has 15 amino acids. CDR3 protein: CASREGTVGRTEAFF. Incomplete CDR3 DNA: TGTGCCAGCAGGGAAGGGACAGTTGGGAGGACTGAA.

The covered CDR3 bases are TGTGCCAGCAGCCAAGAGGGGCGGAATACTGAA. It yields the protein CASSQEGRNTE. The entire CDR3 reads CASSQEGRNTEAFF. The chain joins TRBV4-2 to TRBJ1-1; a possible D gene is TRBD1 (5 bases). The read gets to within 3 residues of the CDR3 end, and the germline J gene fills in the rest. Germline V gives CDR1 LGHNA, CDR2 YNFKEQ. V was clipped by 0 bases and J by 5 bases, with 10 bases between them. The CDR3 is 14 amino acids.

Regarding this clone: The observed sequence ends 3 residues before the CDR3 terminus, with the missing tail filled in from the germline J gene. This chain uses TRBV7-2 with TRBJ1-2; D uncertain. The CDR3 sequence is 14 residues long. Germline CDR1 and CDR2: SGHTA and FQGNSA. This CDR3 reads CASTLTRSTDTYTF. The DNA read from the CDR3 is TGTGCCAGCACCCTGACTAGATCCACAGATACC.

A remark on this clone: The read terminates 3 residues before the CDR3 end, so the remaining end is supplied by the germline J gene. The chain carries TRBV6-2 or TRBV6-3 and TRBJ2-7; 10 bases match TRBD2. CDR3 length: 13 amino acids. Germline assignment: CDR1 MNHEY and CDR2 SVGEGT. The ends lost 4 bases at V and 3 bases at J; junction bases unmatched: 0. CDR3 loop: CASSWTSGYEQYF. The covered CDR3 bases are TGTGCCAGCAGTTGGACTAGCGGCTACGAG.

With respect to this clone: The read comes to an end 3 residues before the CDR3 does, leaving the germline J gene to fill in the end. This chain links TRBV19 with TRBJ2-4, with 8 nucleotides matching TRBD1. This CDR3 has 16 residues. The germline V gene encodes CDR1 LNHDA and CDR2 SQIVND (reference sequence). The sequenced CDR3 bases are TGTGCCAGTAGTATAAGGGGAAACCAGGGGGCATCTGGT. This encodes CASSIRGNQGASG. The entire CDR3 reads CASSIRGNQGASGQYF. The whole variable domain, remainder taken from reference TRBV19 and TRBJ2-4, is DGGITQSPKYLFRKEGQNVTLSCEQNLNHDAMYWYRQDPGQGLRLIYYSQIVNDFQKGDIAEGYSVSREKKESFPLTVTSAQKNPTAFYLCASSIRGNQGASGQYFGAGTRLSVL.

Concerning this clone: The read terminates 3 residues before the CDR3 end, so the remaining end is supplied by the germline J gene. This chain connects TRBV7-9 to TRBJ1-5, with D tentatively TRBD1 (5 bases). This CDR3 is 15 amino acids long. The V and J ends lost 5 bases and 6 bases respectively, with 17 bases between them. Germline CDR1 is SEHNR and CDR2 is FQNEAQ (reference sequence). The DNA read from the CDR3 is TGTGCCAGCAGCCCCCTACAAGAGGGGCCTCAGCCC. Its translation: CASSPLQEGPQP. The full CDR3 protein reads CASSPLQEGPQPQHF.